The rows below give T cell receptor beta chains drawn from one sample of a study of CD4 T cells in relation to SARS-CoV-2 and coronaviruses. TCRdb keeps only in-frame clones here, not all; method: immunoSEQ multiplex PCR. The profile shows roughly 38,000 clones, under 90% of them singletons. These receptors' antigens are unknown. Sequenced material: naive CD4+ T cells from PBMCs, cultured in vitro. These receptors originate from an adult with COVID-19. Both conserved end residues are part of each CDR3. The order of the fields is V gene, CDR3 protein.

>TRBV5-1
CASSWGTSSYNEQFF
>TRBV28
CASSSSNYGYTF
>TRBV7-9
CASSLTGVTDTQYF
>TRBV7-6
CASSYLPGQGMGRGYEQYF
>TRBV27
CASSFATDTQYF
>TRBV5-1
CASSPTLARAGNSPLHF
>TRBV4-1
CASSQEGWGKSNQPQHF
>TRBV15
CATSRVLAGYNEQFF
>TRBV28
CASSPGQIATNEKLFF
>TRBV4-2
CASSRQGRDRGLYF
>TRBV28
CASSARLAGDDYEQYF
>TRBV5-1
CASSVSAGPQETQYF
>TRBV4-2
CASSQADRGQTEAFF
>TRBV4-1
CASSQSGTRMRNEQFF